The clone carrying this T cell receptor (beta chain) was detected ten times or more. This sample is part of a study of low-dose radiotherapy and immunotherapy resistance in tumors. Study-wide context: Cohort 1 was given 0.5 Gy per fraction every 2 weeks, for 6.5 Gy total. Ipilimumab 1 mg/kg every six weeks, together with nivolumab 240 mg every two weeks, was given intravenously to patients.

Primers used for first-strand cDNA, a TRAV- and TRBV-specific set, covered both alpha and beta chains. PCR amplification of the TCRs was performed with Phusion for 20 to 25 PCR cycles, and it relied on a constant-region primer together with a V-primer adapter. TCRdb re-derived calls from the reads in MiXCR, one entry per CDR3 protein. Here the sample spans 85,000 to 95,000 distinct CDR3 sequences, more than 8% being singletons. The sample's time point: before trial treatment. The CDR3 totals 15 residues. Trimming stripped 2 bases from V and 0 bases from J, with 12 bases between. Germline-derived CDR1 and CDR2 are SGHNT and YYREEE (reference sequence).

This material consisted of PBMCs, taken before treatment. The chain is built from TRBV5-4 and TRBJ2-7; D tentatively fits TRBD1 or TRBD2 (5 bases each). The clonotype was recovered from a male donor with prostate cancer. In nucleotides, the CDR3 is TGTGCCAGCAGCTTAGGCCCGAGGGGCTCCTACGAGCAGTACTTC. It is translated as CASSLGPRGSYEQYF.